This record covers a single TCR beta chain. The data stem from a study of T cell responses to AZD1222 COVID-19 vaccine. In the study overall: Second-dose schedules of about 4 or about 12 weeks were combined.

Here immunoSEQ multiplex PCR was the method, and the copy in TCRdb shows in-frame clones only, minus some. The table lists some 120,000 clones, approximately 89% of them singletons. The receptor comes from an adult in good health. Sample: peripheral blood, taken on day 0 of AZD1222 vaccination.

The CDR3 coding sequence is TGTGCCAGCAGCTTAGTTGTGGGACGGCCAGAGACCCAGTACTTC. Protein sequence: CASSLVVGRPETQYF. The chain couples TRBV7-2 to TRBJ2-5; either TRBD1 or TRBD2 may fit D (5 bases each). The length of the CDR3 is 15 residues. Per the germline V gene, CDR1 is SGHTA and CDR2 is FQGNSA. Trimming left V 1 base short and J 4 bases short, with 13 bases between.